The present TCR beta chain was sequenced within a study of blood T cells in healthy people across ages. A J-beta primer mix and a sample-barcoded 5' primer were used in a second PCR of roughly 7 to 12 cycles. TCRdb fed the 5' RACE reads into MiXCR, producing one record per CDR3 protein. The top ten clones hold about 2.9% of a sample with hundreds of thousands of distinct CDR3 sequences, around a quarter of them seen once. In its sample, this clonotype was seen a few times. The J segment lost 4 bases and the V segment lost 6 bases, leaving 10 bases of the junction unmatched. Germline values: CDR1 MNHNS, CDR2 SASEGT. The CDR3 loop spans 16 amino acids. These sequences were also reported in another study, on T cells of mothers and their children.

The sequenced material came from blood. The clonotype comes from a boy aged 10-17 years in good health. V usage is TRBV6-1 and J usage is TRBJ2-1; 9 bases fit TRBD2. CDR3 DNA sequence: TGTGCCAGCAGCAAGTACAGCGGGGGGCTTTACAATGAGCAGTTCTTC. This gives the protein CASSKYSGGLYNEQFF.